The entry that follows covers one TCR beta chain sequence. What this receptor recognizes is not known. No base qualities exist here, and no much larger clone lies one base off it. A MiSeq instrument was used for deep resolution sequencing, which targeted depths ranging from 1 in 1 million up to 1 in 200,000 T cells, with coverage averaging 10x for each clonotype. The immunoSEQ hsTCRB Kit was used to generate TCR beta libraries. For the original study's pipeline: ImmunoSEQ Data Assistant and ImmunoSEQ Analyzer were used for data analysis, and V, D and J genes were assigned according to IMGT definitions. Clonality was computed as one minus normalized Shannon entropy of productive rearrangement frequencies, ranging from 0 to 1. Public clonotype analysis was restricted to overrepresented clonotypes comprising at least 0.05% of each patient's repertoire. Repertoires from some twelve age-matched healthy donors in immuneACCESS were used as clonality controls. TCRdb re-hosts the immuneACCESS table, in-frame sequences only. Its copies lack some clones; in the studies checked, an unresolved V gene accounts for under half of them, and the cause for the rest is not known. The DNA gave D and trimming, while V, J and clone size come from that table. Recorded for this sample are 150,000 to 200,000 clones; 70% to 85% of them occurred a single time. About 4.3% of the sample lies in the top ten.

The entry originates in a study of cytotoxic CD8 clonotypes in ibrutinib-treated CLL (dated by TCRdb to 2020 to 2022). Regarding the research as a whole: The cohort was composed of ten to eleven relapsed/refractory and about 15 treatment-naive patients; IGHV unmutated status was identified in approximately 18 patients. Responses were partial in about 25 patients and complete in 2; after median roughly 69 months follow-up, around 15 stayed in remission and some twelve progressed. Response samples were taken after a median of roughly eleven months on treatment, ranging from about 6 to 40 months. An average of about 260,000 productive templates and tens of thousands of productive rearrangements was obtained per sample. Of the approximately 86 people in the trial, roughly 27 had longitudinal samples available. Cryopreserved peripheral blood mononuclear cells were collected before treatment, at response, and at either disease progression or sustained remission. All remission and progressive disease samples were collected while patients were still receiving ibrutinib.

Paper-wide results and their limitations: Public clonotypes were rare and either contracted or stayed stable during treatment, and the rise in clonality at ibrutinib response reflected the expansion of private clonotypes. Baseline clonality was found to be higher than that of age-matched healthy donors and was strongly correlated with circulating CD8+ T-cell counts. Clonality increased at ibrutinib response, stayed stable in sustained remission, and fell back toward baseline at progression. Sustained-remission and progressing patients did not have matched sampling times, and lymph node repertoires were not examined.

The junction shows trimming of 6 bases on V and 11 bases on J, and the gene matches do not reach 15 bases of it. The CDR3 contains 14 residues, cysteine and phenylalanine counted. Solely the CDR3 DNA is kept, with 42 bases framed from the first base. CDR1 and CDR2, per the germline V gene, are MNHEY and SVGAGI. Per the publication, the time point label means: roughly 2 years on ibrutinib. For TCR beta library preparation, roughly 2 micrograms of genomic DNA were extracted from the cryopreserved PBMCs. Longitudinal blood samples from CLL patients on ibrutinib monotherapy underwent high-throughput TCR beta sequencing. Patients were enrolled in a phase 2 open-label single-center ibrutinib monotherapy trial.

The sample in question was PBMCs, obtained after 24 months of ibrutinib treatment. The clonotype was recovered from a human donor with chronic lymphocytic leukemia. This chain is built from TRBV6-5 and TRBJ1-1, with TRBD1 identical over 7 junction bases. The CDR3 in this case is CASSLNTGEDFAFF. DNA sequence: TGTGCCAGCAGCCTTAACACAGGGGAAGATTTTGCTTTCTTT.